The 27 T cell receptor beta chains below all came from one sample that was sequenced in a study of blood T cells in healthy people across ages. Primed by a sample-barcoded 5' primer and a J-beta primer mix, a second PCR proceeded for 7 to 11 cycles. TCRdb re-called the 5' RACE reads through MiXCR, storing one row per CDR3 protein. Of some 930,000 distinct CDR3 sequences in the sample, roughly 29% were seen once. The same sample was also used in a study of T cells of mothers and their children.

Sequenced material: blood. All receptors derive from a woman aged 40 to 49 in good health.

The table lists this clonotype with many counts. The V gene is TRBV6-5, the J gene TRBJ2-3, with D tentatively TRBD2 (5 bases). The germline V gene encodes CDR1 MNHEY and CDR2 SVGAGI. Trimming shortened V by 5 bases and J by 1 base, and 7 bases separated the two germline ends. The CDR3 has 13 amino acids. CDR3 bases: TGTGCCAGCAGTCGGACTGGCACAGATACGCAGTATTTT. It translates to CASSRTGTDTQYF.

The chain employs TRBV28 and TRBJ1-4; D possibly corresponds to TRBD1 (5 bases). Germline CDR1 is MDHEN and CDR2 is SYDVKM. The V gene lost 6 bases and the J gene lost 8 bases, with 22 bases spanning the gap. The CDR3 spans 16 residues. CDR3 in amino acids: CASSGPGLQEREKLFF. The CDR3 nucleotides are TGTGCCAGCAGCGGTCCCGGGTTACAGGAGAGGGAAAAACTGTTTTTT.

This clonotype has more than one count but fewer than ten. The genes are TRBV12-3 or TRBV12-4 and TRBJ1-4, with D possibly TRBD1 on 5 matching bases. The ends were cut back, 7 bases at V and 6 bases at J, with 9 bases in the middle. CDR3 length: 12 residues. This chain's CDR3 is CASTGLHEKLFF. The CDR3 DNA sequence: TGTGCCAGCACGGGGCTCCATGAAAAACTGTTTTTT.

This clonotype was seen ten or more times. This chain connects TRBV20-1 to TRBJ2-5; 7 bases align to TRBD1. The CDR3 loop spans 16 amino acids. J lost 5 bases, V lost 4 bases, and 16 bases had no gene match. Germline CDR1 and CDR2: DFQATT and SNEGSKA (reference sequence). In DNA, the CDR3 is TGCAGTGCTACTCACCGGGACAGAGTTTTTAAGGAGACCCAGTACTTC. Protein sequence: CSATHRDRVFKETQYF.

The chain employs TRBV4-1 and TRBJ2-1, with D perhaps matching TRBD1 (6 bases). Germline V gives CDR1 MGHRA, CDR2 YSYEKL. This CDR3 is 18 amino acids long. V shed 0 bases and J shed 5 bases, with 20 bases lying between them. The CDR3 DNA reads as TGCGCCAGCAGCCAAGATGAAAGGTTTACAGGGAATCACAATGAGCAGTTCTTC. Amino acids: CASSQDERFTGNHNEQFF.

This clonotype has at least ten counts. This CDR3 reads CASSLAPAGTDTQYF. CDR3 in DNA: TGTGCCAGCAGCTTAGCGCCAGCGGGCACAGATACGCAGTATTTT. This chain joins TRBV7-2 and TRBJ2-3; D is perhaps TRBD2 (5 bases). CDR3 length: 15 residues. Germline assignment: CDR1 SGHTA and CDR2 FQGNSA. V was trimmed by 0 bases and J by 1 base, leaving 8 bases between them.

This clonotype was counted ten times or more. The rearrangement uses TRBV20-1 and TRBJ2-5; no clear D. The CDR3 length is 13 residues. V lost 3 bases and J 1 base, leaving 9 bases between the germline ends. Germline CDR1 reads DFQATT; CDR2 reads SNEGSKA (reference sequence). In DNA, the CDR3 is TGCAGTGCTAGCGTACAGCGCCAAGAGACCCAGTACTTC. Protein: CSASVQRQETQYF.

The rearrangement joins TRBV11-2 to TRBJ1-2; no firm D call. The CDR3 consists of 15 residues. Germline-derived CDR1 and CDR2 are SGHAT and FQNNGV. Trimming took off 5 bases at V and 7 bases at J, with 20 bases between the two ends. DNA for the CDR3: TGTGCCAGCAGCCGGGTAGGTGGCGGGCCGACTGGCTACACCTTC. It yields the protein CASSRVGGGPTGYTF.

The V gene is TRBV4-2, the J gene TRBJ2-5, with D unclear. This CDR3 contains 17 residues. Germline V lookup: CDR1 LGHNA, CDR2 YNFKEQ. V was shortened by 0 bases and J by 0 bases, with 14 bases between the two germline ends. Here the CDR3 reads CASSQERLRSYQETQYF. The CDR3 DNA reads as TGTGCCAGCAGCCAAGAGCGACTTAGATCTTACCAAGAGACCCAGTACTTC.

This clonotype was found a few times. V gene TRBV28 combines with J gene TRBJ1-2; D is possibly TRBD1 (5 bases). Trimming removed 6 bases at V and 4 bases at J, with 18 bases between. CDR3 length: 15 residues. Per germline, CDR1 MDHEN and CDR2 SYDVKM. CDR3 bases: TGTGCCAGCAGCCCACGGGGCAAGACGGGCTATGGCTACACCTTC. It encodes CASSPRGKTGYGYTF.

The rearrangement uses TRBV20-1 and TRBJ1-2, with 7 bases lining up with TRBD1. V was clipped by 3 bases and J by 6 bases; unmatched bases: 10. From germline, CDR1 is DFQATT and CDR2 SNEGSKA (reference sequence). The length of the CDR3 is 14 residues. In nucleotides, the CDR3 is TGCAGTGCTAGGGACGTGACAGGGCGAAATGGCTACACCTTC. Translation gives CSARDVTGRNGYTF.

This clonotype occurred once. At one end, the junction sequence differs from germline, possibly due to a read error. The chain recombines TRBV6-2 or TRBV6-3 with TRBJ2-3; perhaps TRBD1 as D (6 bases). The germline V gene has CDR1 MNHEY and CDR2 SVGEGT. This CDR3 region has 19 residues. The CDR3: CASSQPRDTSISSTDTQYF. DNA of the CDR3: TGTGCCAGCAGCCAACCACGGGACACCTCAATCTCAAGCACAGATACACAGTATTTT.

This clonotype has a handful of counts. The chain employs TRBV12-3 or TRBV12-4 and TRBJ1-6; D is possibly TRBD1 (6 bases). This CDR3 is built from 13 residues. The V gene lost 5 bases and the J gene lost 7 bases, with 9 bases spanning the gap. This CDR3 is CASSRTDNSPLHF. The CDR3 DNA reads as TGTGCCAGCAGTAGGACAGACAATTCACCCCTCCACTTT.

This clonotype appeared many times. The V and J genes are TRBV28 and TRBJ1-2; D ambiguous. Trimming shortened V by 6 bases and J by 3 bases, and 14 bases separated the two germline ends. The germline V gene encodes CDR1 MDHEN and CDR2 SYDVKM. The CDR3 consists of 14 residues. DNA of the CDR3: TGTGCCAGCAGGACCGGGCCCCGGGACTATGGCTACACCTTC. It translates to CASRTGPRDYGYTF.

The rearrangement links TRBV6-1 to TRBJ2-4, with 9 bases matching TRBD1. The J call could be wrong; TRBJ2-7 is a better fit for the DNA end. The length of the CDR3 is 14 residues. CDR1 and CDR2 from the germline V gene are MNHNS and SASEGT. CDR3 loop: CASSQTGGNYEQYF. The CDR3 coding sequence is TGTGCCAGCAGCCAGACAGGGGGGAATTACGAGCAGTACTTC.

The gene calls are TRBV11-3 and TRBJ2-2; tentatively, D is TRBD1 or TRBD2 (5 bases each). The CDR3 is 17 residues long. CDR1 SGHNT and CDR2 YENEEA come from the germline V gene. Trimming removed 5 bases from V and 2 bases from J, with 18 bases in between. The CDR3 is CASSNGSGTGNTGELFF. CDR3 DNA: TGTGCCAGCAGCAACGGCTCCGGGACGGGAAACACCGGGGAGCTGTTTTTT. The whole variable domain, filled in from reference TRBV11-3 and TRBJ2-2, reads EAGVVQSPRYKIIEKKQPVAFWCNPISGHNTLYWYLQNLGQGPELLIRYENEEAVDDSQLPKDRFSAERLKGVDSTLKIQPAELGDSAVYLCASSNGSGTGNTGELFFGEGSRLTVL.

CDR3 nucleotides: TGTGCCAGCAGTTACTCGCCCGGGGGGGCCGGAAACACCATATATTTT. Residues: CASSYSPGGAGNTIYF. V is TRBV6-5 and J is TRBJ1-3, with D possibly matching TRBD1 (6 bases). Germline V gives CDR1 MNHEY, CDR2 SVGAGI. There are 16 residues in the CDR3. V was shortened by 0 bases and J by 4 bases, with 13 bases between the two germline ends.

Concerning this clonotype: The junction does not match germline at one end; this may be a read error. The rearrangement uses TRBV20-1 and TRBJ2-1, with TRBD2 identical over 9 bases. Per germline, CDR1 DFQATT and CDR2 SNEGSKA (reference sequence). This CDR3 has 14 residues. CDR3 sequence: CSAKAGGIYNGQFF. The DNA of the CDR3 is TGCAGTGCTAAAGCGGGGGGCATATACAATGGGCAGTTCTTC.

The chain uses TRBV28 and TRBJ1-2; tentative D call: TRBD1 (6 bases). The V end lost 4 bases, the J end lost 5 bases, and 14 bases lay between the germline ends. The CDR3 sequence is 14 residues long. Looked up from germline, CDR1 is MDHEN and CDR2 is SYDVKM. CDR3 sequence (DNA): TGTGCCAGCAGTTCAGGGGCTACCCGGTATGGCTACACCTTC. Translating it yields CASSSGATRYGYTF.

Note on this clonotype: This may come from a read error, since a much larger clone is one base off. The chain recombines TRBV24-1 with TRBJ2-5; 8 positions match TRBD1. The assigned J gene may be wrong: the sequence end matches TRBJ2-1 better. Germline V CDR1 and CDR2: KGHDR, SFDVKD. The CDR3 covers 13 residues. The CDR3 protein is CATRGQVGETQFF. DNA for the CDR3: TGTGCCACCAGGGGACAGGTGGGAGAGACCCAGTTCTTC.

The genes are TRBV25-1 and TRBJ2-1, with D possibly TRBD2 on 6 matching bases. Trimming shortened V by 4 bases and J by 0 bases, and 13 bases separated the two germline ends. Germline CDR1 MGHDK, CDR2 SYGVNS. The CDR3 contains 16 residues. This CDR3 is CASSGSHGSSYNEQFF. DNA for the CDR3: TGTGCCAGCAGTGGGAGCCACGGGAGCTCCTACAATGAGCAGTTCTTC.

The genes are TRBV7-9 and TRBJ1-6, with D unclear. Trimming shortened V by 4 bases and J by 14 bases, and 9 bases separated the two germline ends. This CDR3 is 11 amino acids long. The germline gives CDR1 SEHNR, CDR2 FQNEAQ (reference sequence). CDR3 DNA: TGTGCCAGCAGCTCCAATATGGCCCTCCACTTT. Translating it yields CASSSNMALHF. Full variable domain (rest looked up from reference TRBV7-9 and TRBJ1-6): DTGVSQNPRHKITKRGQNVTFRCDPISEHNRLYWYRQTLGQGPEFLTYFQNEAQLEKSRLLSDRFSAERPKGSFSTLEIQRTEQGDSAMYLCASSSNMALHFGNGTRLTVT.

The sample holds many counts of this clonotype. J is TRBJ2-3 and V is TRBV4-1, with D tentatively TRBD1 (6 bases). The ends were cut back, 6 bases at V and 2 bases at J, with 12 bases in the middle. The CDR3 spans 14 residues. Germline assignment: CDR1 MGHRA and CDR2 YSYEKL. The CDR3 reads CASSPTGVTDTQYF. Here the CDR3 DNA reads TGCGCCAGCAGTCCGACAGGCGTCACAGATACGCAGTATTTT.

This clonotype turned up a few times. The V and J genes are TRBV15 and TRBJ1-1; no reliable D call. This CDR3 comprises 13 residues. Trimming stripped 0 bases from V and 3 bases from J, with 5 bases between. Germline V gene data show CDR1 as LNHNV and CDR2 as YYDKDF (reference sequence). The CDR3 here is CATSREVHTEAFF. CDR3 nucleotides: TGTGCCACCAGCAGAGAAGTCCACACTGAAGCTTTCTTT. The variable domain in full, with the rest retrieved from reference TRBV15 and TRBJ1-1, is DAMVIQNPRYQVTQFGKPVTLSCSQTLNHNVMYWYQQKSSQAPKLLFHYYDKDFNNEADTPDNFQSRRPNTSFCFLDIRSPGLGDTAMYLCATSREVHTEAFFGQGTRLTVV.

This rearrangement joins TRBV29-1 to TRBJ2-5, with D perhaps matching TRBD2 (7 bases). CDR3 length equals 16 residues. Trimming pared 6 bases from V and 0 bases from J, leaving 20 bases between. Germline V CDR1 and CDR2: SQVTM, ANQGSEA. The DNA of the CDR3 is TGCAGCGTCGGGGGAAGGGCGGGGGCGGACCAAGAGACCCAGTACTTC. Its protein product is CSVGGRAGADQETQYF.

This clonotype was detected only a few times. DNA of the CDR3: TGTGCCACCAGTGATTTATATGGGACAGATACGCAGTATTTT. It codes for CATSDLYGTDTQYF. This chain joins TRBV24-1 and TRBJ2-3; D gene uncertain. The V and J ends lost 1 base and 3 bases respectively, with 7 bases between them. Germline CDR1 KGHDR, CDR2 SFDVKD. CDR3 length equals 14 residues.

The chain combines TRBV5-8 with TRBJ2-7; TRBD2 might be the D (6 bases). Trimming shortened V by 3 bases and J by 1 base, and 14 bases separated the two germline ends. This CDR3 spans 15 amino acids. Germline V gene sequence: CDR1 SGHTS, CDR2 YDEGEE. The CDR3 reads CASSSLARVSYEQYF. CDR3 nucleotides: TGTGCCAGCAGCTCTCTAGCGAGGGTTTCCTACGAGCAGTACTTC.